This T cell receptor (beta chain) is drawn from a study of blood T cell repertoires in COVID-19 (dated by TCRdb to the early 2020s). Regarding the study in general: Samples from collaborators originated in the United States, Italy and Spain and spanned both the acute and convalescent phases of COVID-19. The material from the prospective study consisted of cDNA or gDNA derived from T cells, B-cell-depleted T cells, or PBMCs. Deeply sampled blood TCRbeta repertoires from subjects exposed to, actively infected with, or recovered from COVID-19 were included in the dataset. The repertoires were made available in a free public database intended to serve as a resource for research on the immune response to SARS-CoV-2. The samples were drawn from the first 160 participants of the ongoing ImmuneRACE study and from some 1,300 subjects provided by 6 global collaborators. The sample metadata nearly always contained a de-identified subject ID, COVID-19 status, age in years and sex. Where available, HLA class I and class II types were obtained from metadata supplied by the sample provider rather than from assay-based typing. Paper-wide results and their limitations: Clinical and demographic metadata were provided uncurated, with the amount varying by source and participant.

As regards this clone: It has no known antigen specificity. Per-nucleotide qualities are absent, and no much larger clonotype sits a single base away.

Trimmed from V: 5 bases; trimmed from J: 3 bases; junction bases lacking a gene match: 5. The CDR3 starts with the cysteine, ends with the phenylalanine, and has 14 residues. The retained sequence is limited to the CDR3, 42 bases, with the frame set at the first base. According to the germline V gene (reference sequence), CDR1 reads SEHNR and CDR2 reads FQNEAQ. TCRbeta CDR3 regions were amplified from genomic DNA by means of the immunoSEQ Assay, a bias-controlled multiplex PCR. Turning to the authors' computational methods: Within the assay, amplification of reference gene primers was used to estimate how many nucleated cells each sample contained. To quantify the absolute abundance of each unique TCRbeta CDR3 rearrangement, sequence reads were collapsed and filtered. For each sample, productive Simpson clonality was calculated as the square root of Simpson's diversity index over productive rearrangements. In its TCRdb copy, this immuneACCESS table keeps in-frame sequences only and misses some clones. Where compared with another copy, unresolved V genes explain less than half of these, and the others have no known cause. V and J calls and clone size are given by that table; D and trimming were obtained from the DNA. This sample is represented by 25,000 to 30,000 clones; about 88% of them were singletons. The ten biggest clones cover roughly half of the sample.

Each collaborating institution followed its own protocols to collect whole blood in K2EDTA tubes. For TCRbeta analysis, collaborators shipped samples as frozen whole blood, isolated PBMCs, or DNA extracted from either of those sample types. This clonotype was sampled from a human donor with acute or convalescent COVID-19. The donor label of this sample is uncertain. This chain joins TRBV7-9 to TRBJ2-7; TRBD2 fits 9 bases in the junction. Material: peripheral blood. The DNA reads TGTGCCAGCAGCCATAGCGGGAGCAGCTACGAGCAGTACTTC. This sequence encodes CASSHSGSSYEQYF. This CDR3, with the reference TRBV7-9 and TRBJ2-7 proteins standing in past its ends, gives the full variable domain DTGVSQNPRHKITKRGQNVTFRCDPISEHNRLYWYRQTLGQGPEFLTYFQNEAQLEKSRLLSDRFSAERPKGSFSTLEIQRTEQGDSAMYLCASSHSGSSYEQYFGPGTRLTVT.